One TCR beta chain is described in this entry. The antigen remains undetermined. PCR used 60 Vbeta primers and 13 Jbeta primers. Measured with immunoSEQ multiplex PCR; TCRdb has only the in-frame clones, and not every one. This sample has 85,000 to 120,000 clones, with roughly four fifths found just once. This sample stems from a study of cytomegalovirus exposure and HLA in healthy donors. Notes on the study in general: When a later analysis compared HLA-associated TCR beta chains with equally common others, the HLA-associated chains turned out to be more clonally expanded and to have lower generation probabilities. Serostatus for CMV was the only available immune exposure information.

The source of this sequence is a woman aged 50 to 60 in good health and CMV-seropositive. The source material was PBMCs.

The CDR3 region is CASSQQGADSYEQYF. The CDR3 coding sequence is TGTGCCAGCAGCCAACAGGGGGCCGACTCCTACGAGCAGTACTTC. The rearrangement uses TRBV7-6 and TRBJ2-7; 9 bases agree with TRBD1. The trim removed 5 bases at V and 0 bases at J, leaving 5 bases unmatched. The germline V gene encodes CDR1 SGHVS and CDR2 FNYEAQ. CDR3 size: 15 residues.